These T cell receptor beta chains were read from a single sample in a study of cytomegalovirus exposure and HLA in healthy donors. Generated by immunoSEQ multiplex PCR, the TCRdb table keeps only in-frame clones and is missing some. The table includes more than 110,000 clones, 75% to 80% detected once. The sequencing input was PBMCs. The receptors were gathered from a woman aged 45-65 years in good health and CMV-seronegative. CDR3s include the opening cysteine and the closing phenylalanine or tryptophan. A D gene is named only where the DNA matches it firmly. Clone size is not always given. Where it is, it says once, few, many or a class for expanded clones.

j_gene: TRBJ2-3; abundance: once; v_gene: TRBV4-1; d_gene: .; CDR3aa: CASSPSTGDTQYF; CDR3nt: TGCGCCAGCAGTCCAAGTACCGGAGATACGCAGTATTTT
j_gene: TRBJ2-5; abundance: .; v_gene: TRBV13; d_gene: TRBD2; CDR3aa: CASSVRLAGGQETQYF; CDR3nt: TGTGCCAGCAGCGTACGACTAGCGGGGGGCCAAGAGACCCAGTACTTC
j_gene: TRBJ1-6; abundance: .; v_gene: TRBV6-1; d_gene: .; CDR3aa: CASSEYRNSPLHF; CDR3nt: TGTGCCAGCAGTGAATACAGAAATTCACCCCTCCACTTT
j_gene: TRBJ1-4; abundance: .; v_gene: TRBV2; d_gene: .; CDR3aa: CASSEAPGTNEKLFF; CDR3nt: TGTGCCAGCAGTGAAGCGCCGGGAACTAATGAAAAACTGTTTTTT
j_gene: TRBJ2-5; abundance: .; v_gene: TRBV7-9; d_gene: TRBD2; CDR3aa: CASSHSGGGETQYF; CDR3nt: TGTGCCAGCAGCCACTCGGGGGGAGGAGAGACCCAGTACTTC
j_gene: TRBJ1-1; abundance: few; v_gene: TRBV5-1; d_gene: .; CDR3aa: CASSFNSMNTEAFF; CDR3nt: TGCGCCAGCAGCTTCAACAGCATGAACACTGAAGCTTTCTTT
j_gene: TRBJ1-1; abundance: few; v_gene: TRBV2; d_gene: .; CDR3aa: CASSVEGGTEAFF; CDR3nt: TGTGCCAGCAGTGTAGAAGGAGGCACTGAAGCTTTCTTT
j_gene: TRBJ2-7; abundance: once; v_gene: TRBV28; d_gene: .; CDR3aa: CASSQTGTRAYEQYF; CDR3nt: TGTGCCAGCAGTCAAACCGGGACTCGCGCCTACGAGCAGTACTTC
j_gene: TRBJ1-2; abundance: .; v_gene: TRBV29-1; d_gene: .; CDR3aa: CSVVTVEGSYYTF; CDR3nt: TGCAGCGTTGTTACCGTAGAAGGGAGCTACTACACCTTC
j_gene: TRBJ2-1; abundance: .; v_gene: TRBV27; d_gene: TRBD1; CDR3aa: CASSPVPTGTGLNEQFF; CDR3nt: TGTGCCAGCAGTCCAGTCCCCACCGGGACAGGGCTTAATGAGCAGTTCTTC
j_gene: TRBJ2-5; abundance: once; v_gene: TRBV5-6; d_gene: .; CDR3aa: CASSRVAGETQYF; CDR3nt: TGTGCCAGCAGCCGTGTGGCAGGGGAGACCCAGTACTTC
j_gene: TRBJ2-7; abundance: once; v_gene: TRBV4-1; d_gene: .; CDR3aa: CASSHSAMTAVHEQYF; CDR3nt: TGCGCCAGCAGCCATTCTGCCATGACAGCAGTCCACGAGCAGTACTTC
j_gene: TRBJ1-2; abundance: .; v_gene: TRBV5-6; d_gene: .; CDR3aa: CASSLGAGSGYTF; CDR3nt: TGTGCCAGCAGCTTGGGGGCAGGCTCTGGCTACACCTTC
j_gene: TRBJ2-6; abundance: .; v_gene: TRBV7-2; d_gene: .; CDR3aa: CASTELGRAGANVLTF; CDR3nt: TGTGCCAGCACCGAATTAGGCAGGGCTGGGGCCAACGTCCTGACTTTC
j_gene: TRBJ2-1; abundance: few; v_gene: TRBV28; d_gene: .; CDR3aa: CASRHLDRYNEQFF; CDR3nt: TGTGCCAGCAGACACTTGGACAGATACAATGAGCAGTTCTTC
j_gene: TRBJ1-5; abundance: .; v_gene: TRBV5-5; d_gene: .; CDR3aa: CASSPGLLSNQPQHF; CDR3nt: TGTGCCAGCAGCCCCGGACTTCTTAGCAATCAGCCCCAGCATTTT
j_gene: TRBJ1-4; abundance: .; v_gene: TRBV19; d_gene: TRBD1; CDR3aa: CASTYDRVGEKLFF; CDR3nt: TGTGCCAGTACCTACGACAGGGTTGGCGAAAAACTGTTTTTT
j_gene: TRBJ2-7; abundance: .; v_gene: TRBV21-1; d_gene: .; CDR3aa: CASSKEWLAGAKPRLSYEQYF; CDR3nt: TGTGCCAGCAGCAAAGAGTGGCTAGCGGGGGCCAAACCGCGCCTCTCCTACGAGCAGTACTTC
j_gene: TRBJ2-7; abundance: .; v_gene: TRBV6-5; d_gene: .; CDR3aa: CASSYVQGYEQYF; CDR3nt: TGTGCCAGCAGTTATGTCCAGGGGTACGAGCAGTACTTC
j_gene: TRBJ2-7; abundance: .; v_gene: TRBV28; d_gene: TRBD1; CDR3aa: CASSYGTADSYEQYF; CDR3nt: TGTGCCAGCAGTTACGGGACAGCCGATTCCTACGAGCAGTACTTC
j_gene: TRBJ2-5; abundance: few; v_gene: TRBV27; d_gene: TRBD2; CDR3aa: CASSFFGGEETQYF; CDR3nt: TGTGCCAGCAGTTTTTTTGGGGGGGAAGAGACCCAGTACTTC
j_gene: TRBJ2-1; abundance: .; v_gene: TRBV11-1; d_gene: TRBD2; CDR3aa: CASSYSGGPPHEQFF; CDR3nt: TGTGCCAGCAGTTATAGCGGGGGGCCCCCCCATGAGCAGTTCTTC
j_gene: TRBJ2-5; abundance: .; v_gene: TRBV7-2; d_gene: TRBD2; CDR3aa: CASSLSGGALETQYF; CDR3nt: TGTGCCAGCAGCCTTAGCGGGGGGGCGTTAGAGACCCAGTACTTC
j_gene: TRBJ1-1; abundance: .; v_gene: TRBV9; d_gene: .; CDR3aa: CASSVGVGGRHTEAFF; CDR3nt: TGTGCCAGCAGCGTAGGCGTGGGGGGACGGCACACTGAAGCTTTCTTT
j_gene: TRBJ2-1; abundance: .; v_gene: TRBV27; d_gene: TRBD2; CDR3aa: CASSPIGRGGFSGPTYNEQFF; CDR3nt: TGTGCCAGCAGCCCAATCGGGCGGGGGGGCTTCTCTGGGCCAACCTACAATGAGCAGTTCTTC
j_gene: TRBJ1-1; abundance: .; v_gene: TRBV21-1; d_gene: .; CDR3aa: CASSKGQIRTEAFF; CDR3nt: TGTGCCAGCAGCAAAGGGCAGATCCGAACTGAAGCTTTCTTT
j_gene: TRBJ2-1; abundance: few; v_gene: TRBV30; d_gene: TRBD2; CDR3aa: CAWLGLAGNEQFF; CDR3nt: TGTGCCTGGCTGGGACTAGCGGGGAATGAGCAGTTCTTC
j_gene: TRBJ1-4; abundance: .; v_gene: TRBV19; d_gene: TRBD1; CDR3aa: CASMETGVREKLFF; CDR3nt: TGTGCCAGTATGGAGACAGGGGTCCGTGAAAAACTGTTTTTT
j_gene: TRBJ2-1; abundance: .; v_gene: TRBV11-1; d_gene: .; CDR3aa: CASSLEAGDEQFF; CDR3nt: TGTGCCAGCAGCTTAGAAGCCGGGGATGAGCAGTTCTTC
j_gene: TRBJ2-3; abundance: once; v_gene: TRBV30; d_gene: TRBD2; CDR3aa: CAWSGSGRTGTQYF; CDR3nt: TGTGCCTGGAGCGGTAGCGGGAGGACAGGTACGCAGTATTTT
j_gene: TRBJ2-1; abundance: .; v_gene: TRBV28; d_gene: TRBD1; CDR3aa: CAGRDRGYNEQFF; CDR3nt: TGTGCCGGCCGGGACAGGGGATACAATGAGCAGTTCTTC
j_gene: TRBJ1-2; abundance: .; v_gene: TRBV28; d_gene: .; CDR3aa: CASRLGQYYGYTF; CDR3nt: TGTGCCAGCAGGCTCGGACAGTACTATGGCTACACCTTC
j_gene: TRBJ2-7; abundance: .; v_gene: TRBV6-5; d_gene: TRBD2; CDR3aa: CASSAMTSGHYEQYF; CDR3nt: TGTGCCAGCAGCGCCATGACTAGCGGGCACTACGAGCAGTACTTC
j_gene: TRBJ1-2; abundance: .; v_gene: TRBV7-9; d_gene: .; CDR3aa: CASSLAGGNYGYTF; CDR3nt: TGTGCCAGCAGCTTAGCTGGGGGCAACTATGGCTACACCTTC
j_gene: TRBJ1-4; abundance: few; v_gene: TRBV29-1; d_gene: .; CDR3aa: CSVELNEKLFF; CDR3nt: TGCAGCGTTGAACTTAATGAAAAACTGTTTTTT
j_gene: TRBJ1-1; abundance: .; v_gene: TRBV6-1; d_gene: .; CDR3aa: CASRPFSFRNTEAFF; CDR3nt: TGTGCCAGCAGACCCTTTTCGTTTAGGAACACTGAAGCTTTCTTT
j_gene: TRBJ1-1; abundance: .; v_gene: TRBV7-8; d_gene: .; CDR3aa: CASSLDRNTEAFF; CDR3nt: TGTGCCAGCAGCCTTGACAGGAACACTGAAGCTTTCTTT